These T cell receptor beta chains were read from a single sample in a study of shared clonotypes between healthy human individuals. TCRdb's table, derived via immunoSEQ multiplex PCR, lists solely in-frame clones and lacks some. The sample lists just over 2,000,000 clones, over 85% seen once, with 0.1% to 0.15% in the top ten. The sequencing input was naive CD4+ T cells sorted from blood. The source of these receptors is a man aged 18 to 35 in good health. CDR3s include the opening cysteine and the closing phenylalanine or tryptophan. The D gene is left open where the match is weak. The listing skips clone size in some rows; elsewhere it reads once, few, many or a size class.

clone size: NA
D gene: TRBD1
J gene: TRBJ1-3
V gene: TRBV2
CDR3 DNA: TGTGCCAGCAGGGGACAGGGGGAGAGTAACACCATATATTTT
CDR3 protein: CASRGQGESNTIYF

clone size: NA
D gene: TRBD2
J gene: TRBJ2-6
V gene: TRBV5-4
CDR3 DNA: TGTGCCAGCAGCTTGGGTCCTAGCGGGAGCGTCCTCTCTGGGGCCAACGTCCTGACTTTC
CDR3 protein: CASSLGPSGSVLSGANVLTF

clone size: NA
D gene: NA
J gene: TRBJ1-1
V gene: TRBV5-1
CDR3 DNA: TGCGCCAGCAGCCCACACATCGGATGGAACACTGAAGCTTTCTTT
CDR3 protein: CASSPHIGWNTEAFF

clone size: NA
D gene: TRBD2
J gene: TRBJ2-1
V gene: TRBV30
CDR3 DNA: TGTGCCTGGATTGGTAGCGGGGCCTACAATGAGCAGTTCTTC
CDR3 protein: CAWIGSGAYNEQFF

clone size: NA
D gene: TRBD1
J gene: TRBJ2-5
V gene: TRBV29-1
CDR3 DNA: TGCAGCGTAGGACAGGGTGTGAAGGAGACCCAGTACTTC
CDR3 protein: CSVGQGVKETQYF

clone size: NA
D gene: NA
J gene: TRBJ2-3
V gene: TRBV6-1
CDR3 DNA: TGTGCCAGCAGTGATCTGGGAAGGACAGATACGCAGTATTTT
CDR3 protein: CASSDLGRTDTQYF

clone size: NA
D gene: NA
J gene: TRBJ1-3
V gene: TRBV18
CDR3 DNA: TGTGCCAGCTCACCACCGGAGTCATCATTCGGGTCTGGAAACACCATATATTTT
CDR3 protein: CASSPPESSFGSGNTIYF

clone size: NA
D gene: TRBD1
J gene: TRBJ1-3
V gene: TRBV2
CDR3 DNA: TGTGCCAGCAGAATCGGGACAGGCTCTGGAAACACCATATATTTT
CDR3 protein: CASRIGTGSGNTIYF

clone size: NA
D gene: NA
J gene: TRBJ2-7
V gene: TRBV6-8
CDR3 DNA: TGTGCCAGCAGTTACAGGCATACTTACTCCTACGAGCAGTACTTC
CDR3 protein: CASSYRHTYSYEQYF

clone size: NA
D gene: NA
J gene: TRBJ2-5
V gene: TRBV11-3
CDR3 DNA: TGTGCCAGCAGCTTAATTGGTGGCACCCAGTACTTC
CDR3 protein: CASSLIGGTQYF

clone size: NA
D gene: NA
J gene: TRBJ1-6
V gene: TRBV18
CDR3 DNA: TGTGCCAGCTCACCGAACAGCAATAATTCACCCCTCCACTTT
CDR3 protein: CASSPNSNNSPLHF

clone size: NA
D gene: TRBD1
J gene: TRBJ2-2
V gene: TRBV18
CDR3 DNA: TGTGCCAGCTCAACCCCCGGGACAGGCTCCGGGGAGCTGTTTTTT
CDR3 protein: CASSTPGTGSGELFF

clone size: NA
D gene: NA
J gene: TRBJ1-5
V gene: TRBV5-1
CDR3 DNA: TGCGCCAGCAGCTTTGACAGCGGTCAGCCCCAGCATTTT
CDR3 protein: CASSFDSGQPQHF

clone size: NA
D gene: NA
J gene: TRBJ1-5
V gene: TRBV19
CDR3 DNA: TGTGCCAGTAGCCACGACGGAAACAATCAGCCCCAGCATTTT
CDR3 protein: CASSHDGNNQPQHF

clone size: NA
D gene: NA
J gene: TRBJ1-4
V gene: TRBV30
CDR3 DNA: TGTGCCTGGAGTCCACTCCGGGGGCTGGTGGAAAAACTGTTTTTT
CDR3 protein: CAWSPLRGLVEKLFF

clone size: NA
D gene: NA
J gene: TRBJ1-1
V gene: TRBV7-2
CDR3 DNA: TGTGCCAGCAGCTTAGGGGGATTAACTGAAGCTTTCTTT
CDR3 protein: CASSLGGLTEAFF

clone size: NA
D gene: NA
J gene: TRBJ2-5
V gene: TRBV19
CDR3 DNA: TGTGCCAGTAGTTCCGGGACGTTGAGGGGTGTAGAGACCCAGTACTTC
CDR3 protein: CASSSGTLRGVETQYF

clone size: NA
D gene: NA
J gene: TRBJ2-1
V gene: TRBV9
CDR3 DNA: TGTGCCAGCAGCGGCGGGGGCGGAGATGAGCAGTTCTTC
CDR3 protein: CASSGGGGDEQFF

clone size: NA
D gene: NA
J gene: TRBJ1-6
V gene: TRBV10-3
CDR3 DNA: TGTGCCATCAGTGAATGGGACAAGAATTCACCCCTCCACTTT
CDR3 protein: CAISEWDKNSPLHF

clone size: NA
D gene: TRBD1
J gene: TRBJ2-4
V gene: TRBV18
CDR3 DNA: TGTGCCAGCTCACCCAAAACAGGGGACATTCAGTACTTC
CDR3 protein: CASSPKTGDIQYF

clone size: NA
D gene: NA
J gene: TRBJ1-1
V gene: TRBV7-8
CDR3 DNA: TGTGCCAGCAGCGTCCTGTCTTCTGGGGTGAACACTGAAGCTTTCTTT
CDR3 protein: CASSVLSSGVNTEAFF

clone size: NA
D gene: NA
J gene: TRBJ2-1
V gene: TRBV4-1
CDR3 DNA: TGCGCCAGCAGCCAACTACCGGACACTTCACCCCGGCAGTTCTTC
CDR3 protein: CASSQLPDTSPRQFF

clone size: NA
D gene: NA
J gene: TRBJ2-7
V gene: TRBV7-9
CDR3 DNA: TGTGCCAGCAGGGATGTGGCGGGCTACGAGCAGTACTTC
CDR3 protein: CASRDVAGYEQYF

clone size: NA
D gene: NA
J gene: TRBJ2-7
V gene: TRBV7-2
CDR3 DNA: TGTGCCAGCAGCTTATTCACCAGCTACGAGCAGTACTTC
CDR3 protein: CASSLFTSYEQYF

clone size: NA
D gene: NA
J gene: TRBJ1-5
V gene: TRBV6-1
CDR3 DNA: TGTGCCAGCAGTGAGCAGTCAACAAGCAATCAGCCCCAGCATTTT
CDR3 protein: CASSEQSTSNQPQHF

clone size: NA
D gene: NA
J gene: TRBJ2-7
V gene: TRBV5-4
CDR3 DNA: TGTGCCAGCAGCTTGACTAGCCTGGGCGAGCAGTACTTC
CDR3 protein: CASSLTSLGEQYF

clone size: NA
D gene: NA
J gene: TRBJ2-6
V gene: TRBV7-2
CDR3 DNA: TGTGCCAGCAGCCATCCGGGAGCCAACGTCCTGACTTTC
CDR3 protein: CASSHPGANVLTF

clone size: NA
D gene: TRBD2
J gene: TRBJ2-7
V gene: TRBV28
CDR3 DNA: TGTGCCAGCAGTCCCACGATGGTAGCGGGGACCTACGAGCAGTACTTC
CDR3 protein: CASSPTMVAGTYEQYF

clone size: NA
D gene: NA
J gene: TRBJ1-2
V gene: TRBV9
CDR3 DNA: TGTGCCAGCAGCGTAGGGGACAACTACTATGGCTACACCTTC
CDR3 protein: CASSVGDNYYGYTF

clone size: NA
D gene: NA
J gene: TRBJ2-3
V gene: TRBV5-1
CDR3 DNA: TGCGCCAGCAGCTTCGGGGATTTAGGGACAGATACGCAGTATTTT
CDR3 protein: CASSFGDLGTDTQYF

clone size: NA
D gene: TRBD1
J gene: TRBJ1-2
V gene: TRBV5-1
CDR3 DNA: TGCGCCAGCAGCTTGGTGGGGACAGGGGATGGCTACACCTTC
CDR3 protein: CASSLVGTGDGYTF

clone size: NA
D gene: TRBD1
J gene: TRBJ1-5
V gene: TRBV30
CDR3 DNA: TGTGCCTGGGGGACAGCTAGCAATCAGCCCCAGCATTTT
CDR3 protein: CAWGTASNQPQHF

clone size: NA
D gene: NA
J gene: TRBJ2-1
V gene: TRBV2
CDR3 DNA: TGTGCCAGCAGTGAAACGGGGACGTGGAATGAGCAGTTCTTC
CDR3 protein: CASSETGTWNEQFF

clone size: NA
D gene: NA
J gene: TRBJ2-7
V gene: TRBV7-8
CDR3 DNA: TGTGCCAGCAGCTTAGCGGGCGGCAGCTCCTACGAGCAGTACTTC
CDR3 protein: CASSLAGGSSYEQYF

clone size: NA
D gene: NA
J gene: TRBJ1-6
V gene: TRBV19
CDR3 DNA: TGTGCCAGTAGTCTAATACAGTCTTCACCCCTCCACTTT
CDR3 protein: CASSLIQSSPLHF

clone size: NA
D gene: TRBD1
J gene: TRBJ2-6
V gene: TRBV6-5
CDR3 DNA: TGTGCCAGCAGTTCCACAGGGGCTGGGGCCAACGTCCTGACTTTC
CDR3 protein: CASSSTGAGANVLTF

clone size: NA
D gene: NA
J gene: TRBJ2-3
V gene: TRBV13
CDR3 DNA: TGTGCCAGCAGCTTAAGAGGGGGGACAGATACGCAGTATTTT
CDR3 protein: CASSLRGGTDTQYF

clone size: NA
D gene: NA
J gene: TRBJ1-5
V gene: TRBV5-1
CDR3 DNA: TGCGCCAGCAGCTTAGGGGGGGACAATCAGCCCCAGCATTTT
CDR3 protein: CASSLGGDNQPQHF

clone size: NA
D gene: NA
J gene: TRBJ2-5
V gene: TRBV10-3
CDR3 DNA: TGTGCCATCAGAGGGGGGGCAGGGGAGACCCAGTACTTC
CDR3 protein: CAIRGGAGETQYF

clone size: NA
D gene: NA
J gene: TRBJ2-3
V gene: TRBV5-1
CDR3 DNA: TGCGCCAGCAGCCCCCGGGCAGGGGCCCTCACAGATACGCAGTATTTT
CDR3 protein: CASSPRAGALTDTQYF

clone size: NA
D gene: TRBD1
J gene: TRBJ1-2
V gene: TRBV5-1
CDR3 DNA: TGCGCCAGCAGCTTGGCCCCGGGGGACAGGGGGATCTATGGCTACACCTTC
CDR3 protein: CASSLAPGDRGIYGYTF

clone size: NA
D gene: NA
J gene: TRBJ2-2
V gene: TRBV14
CDR3 DNA: TGTGCCAGCAGCCACAGGGTCACCGGGGAGCTGTTTTTT
CDR3 protein: CASSHRVTGELFF

clone size: NA
D gene: TRBD2
J gene: TRBJ2-5
V gene: TRBV7-2
CDR3 DNA: TGTGCCAGCAGCTTACAGCTAGCGGGAGCAGAGACCCAGTACTTC
CDR3 protein: CASSLQLAGAETQYF

clone size: NA
D gene: NA
J gene: TRBJ1-3
V gene: TRBV6-1
CDR3 DNA: TGTGCCAGTTCGTGGGTCTCTGGAAACACCATATATTTT
CDR3 protein: CASSWVSGNTIYF

clone size: NA
D gene: NA
J gene: TRBJ1-4
V gene: TRBV6-1
CDR3 DNA: TGTGCCAGCAGTGATTCAGGGGCGGAAAAACTGTTTTTT
CDR3 protein: CASSDSGAEKLFF

clone size: NA
D gene: TRBD2
J gene: TRBJ2-3
V gene: TRBV18
CDR3 DNA: TGTGCCAGCTCACCACCGAGGACTAGCGGGGACACAGATACGCAGTATTTT
CDR3 protein: CASSPPRTSGDTDTQYF

clone size: once
D gene: NA
J gene: TRBJ1-5
V gene: TRBV28
CDR3 DNA: TGTGCCAGCAGTTCGGTACAGGGAGATCAGCCCCAGCATTTT
CDR3 protein: CASSSVQGDQPQHF

clone size: NA
D gene: NA
J gene: TRBJ1-6
V gene: TRBV27
CDR3 DNA: TGTGCCAGCAGTGTGAGTAGCCTCGGCTCCTATAATTCACCCCTCCACTTT
CDR3 protein: CASSVSSLGSYNSPLHF

clone size: NA
D gene: NA
J gene: TRBJ1-1
V gene: TRBV28
CDR3 DNA: TGTGCCAGCAGTTTAAAAGGGCTGGAAGCTTTCTTT
CDR3 protein: CASSLKGLEAFF

clone size: NA
D gene: NA
J gene: TRBJ2-4
V gene: TRBV11-2
CDR3 DNA: TGTGCCAGCAGCTTAATGGGGAATCCGGCCAAAAACATTCAGTACTTC
CDR3 protein: CASSLMGNPAKNIQYF